Shown below are 18 T cell receptor beta chains from a single sample sequenced in a study of blood T cell repertoires in COVID-19. Clones were read by immunoSEQ multiplex PCR, and TCRdb kept only the in-frame ones, dropping some. The sample consists of 60,000 to 85,000 clones, around nine tenths of them appearing once. Sample: peripheral blood. The source is a man between 35 and 55 years old with COVID-19, enrolled during active disease.

The chain has TRBV5-1 and TRBJ2-3, with D perhaps TRBD2 (5 bases). V was trimmed by 6 bases and J by 0 bases, leaving 11 bases between them. The V gene's germline CDR1 is SGHRS and CDR2 YFSETQ. The CDR3 runs 14 residues. CDR3 region: CASTRGVSTDTQYF. The CDR3 nucleotides read TGCGCCAGCACCCGGGGAGTCAGCACAGATACGCAGTATTTT.

This chain joins TRBV7-2 and TRBJ1-2; 8 bases map to TRBD1. Trimming cost V 5 bases and J 5 bases; bases outside gene matches: 16. The CDR3 runs to 17 residues. Germline loops: CDR1 SGHTA, CDR2 FQGNSA. CDR3 sequence (DNA): TGTGCCAGCAGCCGGACCCCACCGTCGACAGGGGAGTATGGCTACACCTTC. Translation gives CASSRTPPSTGEYGYTF.

J is TRBJ1-6 and V is TRBV6-5; 9 bases are a match to TRBD1. The J segment lost 7 bases and the V segment lost 8 bases, leaving 3 bases of the junction unmatched. Germline assignment: CDR1 MNHEY and CDR2 SVGAGI. The CDR3 is 13 amino acids. The CDR3 sequence is CASLGTGNSPLHF. The CDR3 coding sequence is TGTGCCAGCTTGGGGACAGGGAATTCACCCCTCCACTTT.

DNA of the CDR3: TGTGCCAGCAGCCCCGGGGGGAACCCCTATGGCTACACCTTC. This gives the protein CASSPGGNPYGYTF. This chain uses TRBV5-4 with TRBJ1-2, with D possibly matching TRBD1 (5 bases). The germline V gene has CDR1 SGHNT and CDR2 YYREEE (reference sequence). The CDR3 spans 14 residues. The V gene lost 4 bases and the J gene lost 4 bases, with 14 bases spanning the gap.

The CDR3 DNA follows: TGTGCCAGCAGCCATAATGCCGGGACAGGGGGTCAGCCCCAGCATTTT. It encodes CASSHNAGTGGQPQHF. The chain couples TRBV3-1 (or the pseudogene TRBV3-2) to TRBJ1-5; 11 nucleotides line up with TRBD1. CDR1 and CDR2 from the germline V gene are LGHDT and YNNKEL (reference sequence). V lost 3 bases to trimming and J lost 6 bases; unmatched junction nucleotides: 7. This CDR3 is built from 16 residues.

The V and J genes are TRBV5-5 and TRBJ1-5; possibly TRBD1 for D (5 bases). The CDR3 length is 16 residues. Germline CDR1 and CDR2: SGHKS and YYEKEE (reference sequence). Trimming stripped 0 bases from V and 0 bases from J, with 10 bases between. The CDR3 DNA reads as TGTGCCAGCAGCTTGGTTGGGGGGGATAGCAATCAGCCCCAGCATTTT. Amino acids: CASSLVGGDSNQPQHF. The entire variable domain, with the rest obtained from reference TRBV5-5 and TRBJ1-5, is as follows: DAGVTQSPTHLIKTRGQQVTLRCSPISGHKSVSWYQQVLGQGPQFIFQYYEKEERGRGNFPDRFSARQFPNYSSELNVNALLLGDSALYLCASSLVGGDSNQPQHFGDGTRLSIL.

The gene calls are TRBV28 and TRBJ1-2; TRBD1 is a possible D gene (5 bases). Germline values: CDR1 MDHEN, CDR2 SYDVKM. The CDR3 contains 13 residues. The germline V and J ends were trimmed by 6 bases and 5 bases, with 13 bases remaining between them. The CDR3, as DNA: TGTGCCAGCAGCCCAGGGTGGCCTTATGGCTACACCTTC. This translates into CASSPGWPYGYTF.

This chain links TRBV7-9 with TRBJ2-7; 11 bases map to TRBD1. The CDR3 is 15 amino acids. The V gene end was trimmed by 4 bases and the J gene end by 2 bases; junction bases not matched to a gene: 4. Germline V CDR1 and CDR2: SEHNR, FQNEAQ (reference sequence). The CDR3 DNA is TGTGCCAGCAGCTCCGGGACAGGGGGAGCCTACGAGCAGTACTTC. It specifies CASSSGTGGAYEQYF.

The rearrangement uses TRBV5-4 and TRBJ1-2; 9 bases are shared with TRBD1. Germline CDR1 SGHNT, CDR2 YYREEE (reference sequence). CDR3 length: 17 amino acids. After removal of 0 bases from V and 2 bases from J, the junction contained 8 bases not matched to a gene. CDR3 loop: CASSLGSKQGANYGYTF. The CDR3 nucleotides read TGTGCCAGCAGCTTGGGGTCGAAACAGGGGGCCAACTATGGCTACACCTTC. Combining the CDR3 with reference TRBV5-4 and TRBJ1-2 gives the whole variable domain ETGVTQSPTHLIKTRGQQVTLRCSSQSGHNTVSWYQQALGQGPQFIFQYYREEENGRGNFPPRFSGLQFPNYSSELNVNALELDDSALYLCASSLGSKQGANYGYTFGSGTRLTVV.

V and J are TRBV5-4 and TRBJ1-1; the D is unclear. Trimming took off 1 base at V and 0 bases at J, with 13 bases between the two ends. This CDR3 has 16 amino acids. Germline CDR1 reads SGHNT; CDR2 reads YYREEE (reference sequence). The CDR3 DNA reads as TGTGCCAGCAGCTTGCTTAAGGTACAGATGAACACTGAAGCTTTCTTT. This codes for CASSLLKVQMNTEAFF.

The J gene is TRBJ1-5, the V gene TRBV30, with 11 bases aligning to TRBD1. Germline V lookup: CDR1 GTSNPN, CDR2 SVGIG (reference sequence). The CDR3 is 14 amino acids. Trimming took 1 base from V and 7 from J; bases not matched to a gene: 3. CDR3 in DNA: TGTGCCTGGAGTGGGGACAGGGGGGTGCAGCCCCAGCATTTT. It encodes CAWSGDRGVQPQHF.

This chain links TRBV19 with TRBJ1-2, with D perhaps matching TRBD1 (5 bases). V lost 4 bases and J lost 2, with 8 bases in between. This CDR3 region has 13 residues. CDR1 is LNHDA, CDR2 SQIVND, per germline (reference sequence). The CDR3 DNA reads as TGTGCCAGTAGTAAGGCAGGGAACTATGGCTACACCTTC. This codes for CASSKAGNYGYTF.

The count of this clone is one. The chain uses TRBV2 and TRBJ2-5; tentative D call: TRBD1 (6 bases). V was trimmed by 6 bases and J by 6 bases, leaving 23 bases between them. The CDR3 runs 16 residues. Germline V CDR1 and CDR2: SNHLY, FYNNEI. CDR3 loop: CASSGPGGGSSKTQYF. As DNA, the CDR3 is TGTGCCAGCAGCGGGCCGGGTGGGGGCTCGTCGAAGACCCAGTACTTC.

The CDR3 sequence: CASSHTGENGYTF. The CDR3 DNA sequence: TGTGCCAGCTCACATACCGGGGAAAATGGCTACACCTTC. The chain is built from TRBV18 and TRBJ1-2, with unresolved D. The germline gives CDR1 KGHSH, CDR2 LQKENI. The CDR3 has 13 amino acids. V was trimmed by 4 bases and J by 6 bases, leaving 12 bases between them.

V gene TRBV28 combines with J gene TRBJ2-7; possible D gene TRBD1, 6 bases. CDR1 MDHEN and CDR2 SYDVKM come from the germline V gene. CDR3 size: 14 residues. Trimming removed 7 bases at V and 4 bases at J, with 17 bases between. CDR3 region: CASTPGATRYEQYF. The CDR3 DNA sequence: TGTGCCAGCACTCCAGGGGCTACACGGTACGAGCAGTACTTC.

The rearrangement links TRBV21-1 to TRBJ2-2; the tabulated D call, TRBD1, remains unverified against the DNA. TRBV21-1 is a pseudogene locus. The CDR3 totals 19 residues. The CDR3 nucleotides read TGTGCCAGCAGCAAGGGGCCCTATCCTGACAGGGACCCCACCGGGGAGCTGTTTTTT. Its protein product is CASSKGPYPDRDPTGELFF.

This clone appeared once. V gene TRBV5-4 combines with J gene TRBJ2-1; possibly TRBD2 for D (5 bases). Trimming removed 4 bases from V and 5 bases from J, with 10 bases in between. The CDR3 is made up of 13 amino acids. The germline V gene has CDR1 SGHNT and CDR2 YYREEE (reference sequence). Written as DNA, the CDR3 is TGTGCCAGCAGCGACGGGGTTAACAATGAGCAGTTCTTC. It specifies CASSDGVNNEQFF.

V and J are TRBV18 and TRBJ1-3; a possible D gene is TRBD1 (6 bases). From germline, CDR1 is KGHSH and CDR2 LQKENI. The CDR3 contains 15 residues. Trimming removed 1 base from V and 4 bases from J, with 11 bases in between. CDR3 protein: CASSPQRGSGNTIYF. In DNA, the CDR3 is TGTGCCAGCTCACCACAGAGGGGGTCCGGAAACACCATATATTTT. Variable domain in full (rest from reference TRBV18 and TRBJ1-3): NAGVMQNPRHLVRRRGQEARLRCSPMKGHSHVYWYRQLPEEGLKFMVYLQKENIIDESGMPKERFSAEFPKEGPSILRIQQVVRGDSAAYFCASSPQRGSGNTIYFGEGSWLTVV.